Listed below are T cell receptor beta chains from one sample, sequenced in a study of T cell responses to AZD1222 COVID-19 vaccine. Repertoires were generated with immunoSEQ multiplex PCR, while TCRdb's copy carries only in-frame clones and drops some. There are about 130,000 clones in the sample; 70% to 90% occur only once, and over 7% lies in the top ten. Here the sequenced sample was peripheral blood, taken on day 0 of AZD1222 vaccination. Receptors originate from an adult in good health. The CDR3 runs from the conserved cysteine through the conserved F or W. The order of the fields is CDR3 protein, D gene, V gene, J gene. D genes are given only for firm matches.

CASSFTRRAGYTF	-	TRBV12-3/TRBV12-4	TRBJ1-2
CASSPQDRGPSGNTIYF	TRBD1	TRBV7-8	TRBJ1-3
CASSFGAGGNTIYF	-	TRBV4-1	TRBJ1-3
CASSPRRNYNSPLHF	-	TRBV14	TRBJ1-6
CASALQETQYF	-	TRBV18	TRBJ2-5
CAWGTDYNSPLHF	-	TRBV30	TRBJ1-6
CASRGQGRAIYF	TRBD1	TRBV28	TRBJ1-3
CASSEGASDTGELFF	-	TRBV6-4	TRBJ2-2
CASSLRGSANTEAFF	-	TRBV13	TRBJ1-1
CASGASMNTEAFF	-	TRBV28	TRBJ1-1
CASSRPGGSYNEQFF	-	TRBV3-1/TRBV3-2	TRBJ2-1
CASAGSLSNQPQHF	-	TRBV6-5	TRBJ1-5
CASRGQGNGYTF	-	TRBV28	TRBJ1-2
CAWSPPGGYDEKLFF	-	TRBV30	TRBJ1-4